This passage covers 31 T cell receptor beta chains from one sample sequenced in a study of T cell repertoires in cytomegalovirus infection. TCRdb processed the reads anew with MiXCR; each CDR3 protein has one entry. This table has more than 300,000 distinct CDR3 sequences, roughly a third appearing once. These receptors lack a known antigen. This sample comprised cultured PBMCs, obtained from culture after CMV antigen stimulation. Receptor source: a human donor in good health (CMV status not recorded). Some clones in this sample may be carry-over from other donors' samples.

Ten or more counts support this clonotype. The chain carries TRBV2 and TRBJ2-5, with D perhaps TRBD2 (6 bases). The CDR3 sequence is 14 residues long. Trimming stripped 6 bases from V and 2 bases from J, with 13 bases between. Germline V gene data show CDR1 as SNHLY and CDR2 as FYNNEI. CDR3 nucleotide sequence: TGTGCCAGCAGCAGGGACTGGAGACAAGAGACCCAGTACTTC. Amino acid sequence: CASSRDWRQETQYF.

This clonotype has a count of ten or more. This chain uses TRBV7-2 with TRBJ1-3; no reliable D call. The V gene's germline CDR1 is SGHTA and CDR2 FQGNSA. The CDR3 has 14 amino acids. The V end was cut by 3 bases, the J end by 9 bases, with 15 bases between. The CDR3: CASSFDTSTGTIYF. The CDR3 nucleotides read TGTGCCAGCAGCTTCGATACGTCCACCGGCACCATATATTTT.

This sequence joins TRBV11-2 and TRBJ1-1; D is undetermined. Germline CDR1 SGHAT, CDR2 FQNNGV. This CDR3 is 17 amino acids long. Deletions cut 2 bases from V and 0 bases from J, with 16 bases between. CDR3: CASSLFLGGGLNTEAFF. The CDR3 nucleotides are TGTGCCAGCAGCTTATTTTTGGGAGGTGGGCTGAACACTGAAGCTTTCTTT.

This chain links TRBV28 with TRBJ1-5, with 11 bases aligning to TRBD1. Per germline, CDR1 MDHEN and CDR2 SYDVKM. J lost 5 bases, V lost 8 bases, and 5 bases had no gene match. The length of the CDR3 is 14 residues. The CDR3 loop reads CASEDRGLDQPQHF. The CDR3 DNA reads as TGTGCCAGCGAGGACAGGGGGCTAGATCAGCCCCAGCATTTT.

This clonotype was seen a few times. The chain joins TRBV6-5 to TRBJ2-6; possibly TRBD2 for D (5 bases). CDR3 length: 17 amino acids. Per the germline V gene, CDR1 is MNHEY and CDR2 is SVGAGI. Trimming removed 6 bases from V and 0 bases from J, with 15 bases in between. The CDR3 DNA follows: TGTGCCAGCAGAACCCGGGGAACCGTCTCTGGGGCCAACGTCCTGACTTTC. It encodes CASRTRGTVSGANVLTF.

This clonotype was observed a handful of times. The V gene is TRBV27, the J gene TRBJ2-1; 13 nucleotides match TRBD2. CDR1 and CDR2 (germline): MNHEY, SMNVEV (reference sequence). The CDR3 consists of 16 residues. The J segment lost 6 bases and the V segment lost 4 bases, leaving 6 bases of the junction unmatched. This CDR3 is CASSSRLAGGPNEQFF. The DNA of the CDR3 is TGTGCCAGCAGTTCGCGACTAGCGGGAGGTCCCAATGAGCAGTTCTTC.

This clonotype was counted many times. The V and J genes are TRBV5-6 and TRBJ1-5; D is uncertain. The CDR3 sequence is 12 residues long. With 6 bases removed from V and 4 bases from J, the gap between germline ends came to 8 bases. The germline CDR1 and CDR2 sequences are SGHDT and YYEEEE. CDR3 protein: CASKAANQPQHF. CDR3 coding DNA: TGTGCCAGCAAGGCAGCTAATCAGCCCCAGCATTTT.

The rearrangement links TRBV3-1 to TRBJ2-2; 8 positions agree with TRBD1. The length of the CDR3 is 14 residues. Germline loops: CDR1 LGHDT, CDR2 YNNKEL (reference sequence). The V gene end was trimmed by 6 bases and the J gene end by 4 bases; junction bases not matched to a gene: 4. CDR3: CASRNRGSTGELFF. The CDR3 region has the DNA TGTGCCAGCAGGAACAGGGGGTCCACCGGGGAGCTGTTTTTT.

The table lists this clonotype with a few counts. The chain links TRBV6-5 to TRBJ1-1; 9 bases are shared with TRBD1. The CDR3 runs to 19 residues. Per germline, CDR1 MNHEY and CDR2 SVGAGI. V shed 2 bases and J 0 bases; nucleotides not matched to a gene: 13. In DNA form, the CDR3 reads TGTGCCAGCAGTTACCCGGGAACAGGGGGCGTGGGATTGAACACTGAAGCTTTCTTT. It codes for CASSYPGTGGVGLNTEAFF.

A remark on this clonotype: A much larger clone sits a single nucleotide away, making a read error possible. V usage is TRBV7-2 and J usage is TRBJ1-2, with D perhaps TRBD1 (5 bases). Germline-derived CDR1 and CDR2 are SGHTA and FQGNSA. This CDR3 spans 14 amino acids. The CDR3 reads CASGLEVRDYGYTF. Here the CDR3 DNA reads TGTGCCAGCGGCTTAGAGGTCAGGGACTATGGCTACACCTTC.

The V gene is TRBV11-2, the J gene TRBJ2-7; the match to TRBD2 covers 10 bases. V was clipped by 2 bases and J by 3 bases; unmatched bases: 4. CDR1 is SGHAT, CDR2 FQNNGV, per germline. This CDR3 region has 15 residues. The CDR3 spells CASSLTSGMSYEQYV. The CDR3 DNA follows: TGTGCCAGCAGCTTAACTAGCGGGATGAGCTACGAGCAGTACGTC.

V and J are TRBV7-2 and TRBJ2-1; TRBD2 is a possible D gene (6 bases). This CDR3 is built from 16 residues. The germline V gene has CDR1 SGHTA and CDR2 FQGNSA. V was pared by 5 bases and J by 0 bases, with 14 bases between. CDR3 in DNA: TGTGCCAGCAGCCCTAGATTGGGGGGCTCCTACAATGAGCAGTTCTTC. Translating it yields CASSPRLGGSYNEQFF.

The V gene is TRBV7-2, the J gene TRBJ2-5, with D tentatively TRBD2 (5 bases). The CDR3 totals 14 residues. CDR1 and CDR2 from the germline V gene are SGHTA and FQGNSA. V gave up 5 bases and J gave up 5 bases, with 15 bases separating them. CDR3 sequence (DNA): TGTGCCAGCAGCCTCCAGAGGGATGAGGAGACCCAGTACTTC. This codes for CASSLQRDEETQYF.

This clonotype has a count of ten or more. The chain has TRBV6-2 or TRBV6-3 and TRBJ1-2; D may be TRBD1 (6 bases). Germline V CDR1 and CDR2: MNHEY, SVGEGT. Trimming cost V 5 bases and J 6 bases, with 10 bases left between them. The CDR3 runs 12 residues. The CDR3 region is CASSRGQNGYTF. The CDR3, as DNA: TGTGCCAGCAGTAGAGGACAGAATGGCTACACCTTC.

The chain employs TRBV4-1 and TRBJ2-7, with D maybe TRBD2 (6 bases). Germline V CDR1 and CDR2: MGHRA, YSYEKL. V lost 0 bases and J 2 bases, leaving 14 bases between the germline ends. The CDR3 covers 16 residues. CDR3 bases: TGCGCCAGCAGCCAAGATCGATCCGGGAGCCCCTACGAGCAGTACTTC. It is translated as CASSQDRSGSPYEQYF.

V and J are TRBV11-3 and TRBJ1-1, with D unclear. The CDR3 covers 14 residues. V was trimmed by 5 bases and J by 2 bases, leaving 12 bases between them. Germline V gene sequence: CDR1 SGHNT, CDR2 YENEEA. This chain's CDR3 is CASSLSRVNTEAFF. The CDR3 DNA follows: TGTGCCAGCAGCCTGTCCCGAGTCAACACTGAAGCTTTCTTT.

There are many counts of this clonotype. This sequence joins TRBV7-2 and TRBJ1-5; D is undetermined. This CDR3 spans 14 amino acids. Trimming stripped 5 bases from V and 9 bases from J, with 17 bases between. The germline V gene has CDR1 SGHTA and CDR2 FQGNSA. The CDR3 nucleotides read TGTGCCAGCAGCCCCGGTGGCGGTCACCGGCCCCAGCATTTT. Its protein product is CASSPGGGHRPQHF.

This clonotype has only a few counts. V usage is TRBV7-6 and J usage is TRBJ2-1, with 9 bases that match TRBD2. The CDR3 is 16 residues long. V lost 4 bases and J lost 1; bases outside the gene matches: 5. Germline CDR1 and CDR2: SGHVS and FNYEAQ. The CDR3 loop is CASSSSSGDSYNEQFF. DNA for the CDR3: TGTGCCAGCAGCTCATCTAGCGGGGATTCCTACAATGAGCAGTTCTTC.

This clonotype occurred a few times. The chain has TRBV7-2 and TRBJ2-2; TRBD2 matches at 7 bases. V was pared by 3 bases and J by 1 base, with 8 bases of the junction left unmatched. Germline V CDR1 and CDR2: SGHTA, FQGNSA. This CDR3 has 17 residues. CDR3 loop: CASSLLPSGMNTGELFF. CDR3 bases: TGTGCCAGCAGCTTGTTACCTAGCGGTATGAACACCGGGGAGCTGTTTTTT.

This chain joins TRBV7-2 and TRBJ2-7; D gene unclear. Trimming cost V 2 bases and J 0 bases, with 8 bases left between them. The CDR3 contains 14 residues. Looked up from germline, CDR1 is SGHTA and CDR2 is FQGNSA. CDR3 nucleotide sequence: TGTGCCAGCAGCTTAAACGGGTACTCCTACGAGCAGTACTTC. It translates to CASSLNGYSYEQYF.

This clonotype showed up just once. This sequence joins TRBV7-2 and TRBJ1-5; 11 nucleotides match TRBD1. The CDR3 runs 17 residues. The germline gives CDR1 SGHTA, CDR2 FQGNSA. Unmatched junction bases numbered 7, after V lost 0 bases and J lost 6 bases. In nucleotides, the CDR3 is TGTGCCAGCAGCTTAGCGCGGGGACAGGGGGGGAGTCAGCCCCAGCATTTT. It translates to CASSLARGQGGSQPQHF.

The chain has TRBV6-2 or TRBV6-3 and TRBJ2-7; D unresolved. The length of the CDR3 is 14 residues. The germline gives CDR1 MNHEY, CDR2 SVGEGT. The ends were cut back, 5 bases at V and 0 bases at J, with 11 bases in the middle. The DNA of the CDR3 is TGTGCCAGCAGTGCGGACGGTTACTCCTACGAGCAGTACTTC. As protein: CASSADGYSYEQYF.

The rearrangement joins TRBV6-6 to TRBJ1-3; unclear D gene. This CDR3 spans 14 amino acids. With 4 bases removed from V and 2 bases from J, the gap between germline ends came to 9 bases. CDR1 and CDR2 from the germline V gene are MNHNY and SVGAGI (reference sequence). CDR3 sequence: CASSSPAAGNTIYF. The CDR3, as DNA: TGTGCCAGCAGTTCCCCAGCGGCTGGAAACACCATATATTTT.

This clonotype was picked up a small number of times. V usage is TRBV7-2 and J usage is TRBJ2-6, with a tentative D call TRBD2 (5 bases). CDR1 SGHTA and CDR2 FQGNSA come from the germline V gene. The CDR3 spans 16 residues. V was shortened by 1 base and J by 4 bases, with 11 bases between the two germline ends. CDR3 sequence: CASSLDSGMGANVLTF. The CDR3 coding sequence is TGTGCCAGCAGCTTAGATTCGGGGATGGGGGCCAACGTCCTGACTTTC. The entire variable domain, with the rest obtained from reference TRBV7-2 and TRBJ2-6, is as follows: GAGVSQSPSNKVTEKGKDVELRCDPISGHTALYWYRQSLGQGLEFLIYFQGNSAPDKSGLPSDRFSAERTGGSVSTLTIQRTQQEDSAVYLCASSLDSGMGANVLTFGAGSRLTVL.

The chain links TRBV7-2 to TRBJ2-7, with 8 bases identical to TRBD2. The V and J ends lost 6 bases and 10 bases, in that order; junction bases with no gene match: 11. The germline V gene has CDR1 SGHTA and CDR2 FQGNSA. The CDR3 sequence is 13 residues long. The DNA for the CDR3 is TGTGCCAGCAGTTTACGCCAGCGGGAGTTTCAGTACTTC. Encoded protein: CASSLRQREFQYF.

This clonotype was counted between two and nine times. This sequence joins TRBV7-2 and TRBJ2-5, with no clear D. The CDR3 has 12 residues. V lost 3 bases and J 3 bases, leaving 5 bases between the germline ends. Germline CDR1 reads SGHTA; CDR2 reads FQGNSA. The DNA for the CDR3 is TGTGCCAGCAGCTTCTGGGAAGAGACCCAGTACTTC. Its translation is CASSFWEETQYF.

This clonotype has more than one count but fewer than ten. The chain's CDR3 is CASSFFPSSGELFF. The CDR3 coding sequence is TGTGCCAGCAGCTTTTTCCCCTCATCCGGGGAGCTGTTTTTT. V and J are TRBV5-5 and TRBJ2-2; D is uncertain. V shed 2 bases and J shed 6 bases, with 11 bases lying between them. This CDR3 has 14 amino acids. Germline lookup yields CDR1 SGHKS and CDR2 YYEKEE (reference sequence).

This clonotype appeared a few times. The chain combines TRBV4-1 with TRBJ1-5, with 7 bases that match TRBD1. The CDR3 covers 16 residues. V gave up 2 bases and J gave up 4 bases; unmatched junction bases: 8. Per the germline V gene, CDR1 is MGHRA and CDR2 is YSYEKL. The CDR3 is CASSQNQGVGNQPQHF. Here the CDR3 DNA reads TGCGCCAGCAGCCAAAACCAGGGGGTAGGGAATCAGCCCCAGCATTTT.

This clonotype was seen at least ten times. The V call is TRBV7-8, the J call TRBJ2-1; TRBD2 matches 11 bases. V trimming: 6 bases; J trimming: 6 bases; junction bases outside the gene matches: 13. CDR3 length: 17 residues. CDR1 is SGHVS and CDR2 is FQNEAQ in the germline V gene. The CDR3 DNA is TGTGCCAGCAGTTTGAGCCTTACTAGCGGGAGTGTCAATGAGCAGTTCTTC. Translation: CASSLSLTSGSVNEQFF.

The V gene is TRBV20-1, the J gene TRBJ2-1; D is unresolved. Germline values: CDR1 DFQATT, CDR2 SNEGSKA (reference sequence). V shed 0 bases and J shed 6 bases, with 12 bases lying between them. The CDR3 length is 14 residues. The CDR3 here is CSARDQVRANEQFF. In DNA, the CDR3 is TGCAGTGCTAGAGATCAAGTTCGGGCCAATGAGCAGTTCTTC.

V and J are TRBV2 and TRBJ2-7, with D possibly matching TRBD2 (5 bases). Germline CDR1 reads SNHLY; CDR2 reads FYNNEI. Trimming stripped 1 base from V and 2 bases from J, with 9 bases between. CDR3 size: 14 residues. CDR3 nucleotides: TGTGCCAGCAGTGAAGATTGGACTCCCTACGAGCAGTACTTC. This gives the protein CASSEDWTPYEQYF.